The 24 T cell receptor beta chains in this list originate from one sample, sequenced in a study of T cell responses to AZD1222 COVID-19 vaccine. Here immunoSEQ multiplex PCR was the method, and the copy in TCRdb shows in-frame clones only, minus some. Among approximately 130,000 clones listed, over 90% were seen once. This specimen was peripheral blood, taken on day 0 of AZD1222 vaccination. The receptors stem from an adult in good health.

Here the CDR3 reads CASSQNRLEAFF. The CDR3 DNA follows: TGTGCCAGCAGCCAAAATAGGCTTGAAGCTTTCTTT. J is TRBJ1-1 and V is TRBV27; unclear D gene. CDR3 length: 12 residues. In germline, CDR1 is MNHEY, CDR2 SMNVEV (reference sequence). V was trimmed by 6 bases and J by 7 bases, leaving 12 bases between them.

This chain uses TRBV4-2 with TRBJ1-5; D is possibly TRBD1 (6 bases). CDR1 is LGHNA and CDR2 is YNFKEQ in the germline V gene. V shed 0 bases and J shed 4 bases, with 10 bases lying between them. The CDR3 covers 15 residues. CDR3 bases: TGTGCCAGCAGCCAAGATCAGGGGTATAATCAGCCCCAGCATTTT. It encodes CASSQDQGYNQPQHF.

CDR3 sequence reads: CASSRQGPYGYTF. The DNA for the CDR3 is TGTGCCAGCAGTAGACAGGGACCCTATGGCTACACCTTC. The chain carries TRBV27 and TRBJ1-2; 7 nucleotides line up with TRBD1. J gave up 4 bases and V 5 bases, and 4 bases lay outside the gene matches. Germline values: CDR1 MNHEY, CDR2 SMNVEV (reference sequence). The CDR3 has 13 amino acids.

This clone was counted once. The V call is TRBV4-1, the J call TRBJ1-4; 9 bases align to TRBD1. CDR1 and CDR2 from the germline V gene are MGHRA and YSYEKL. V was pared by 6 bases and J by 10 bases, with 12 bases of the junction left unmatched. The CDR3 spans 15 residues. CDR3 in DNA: TGCGCCAGCAGAGAAGAGACAGGGGGAGTAGGAAAACTGTTTTTT. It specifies CASREETGGVGKLFF.

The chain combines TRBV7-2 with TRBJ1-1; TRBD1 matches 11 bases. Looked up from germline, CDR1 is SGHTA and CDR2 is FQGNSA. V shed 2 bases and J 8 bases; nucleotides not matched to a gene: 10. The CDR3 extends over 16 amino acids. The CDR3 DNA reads TGTGCCAGCAGCTTACCGACTCCCGGGACAGGGGGGGAAGCTTTCTTT. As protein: CASSLPTPGTGGEAFF.

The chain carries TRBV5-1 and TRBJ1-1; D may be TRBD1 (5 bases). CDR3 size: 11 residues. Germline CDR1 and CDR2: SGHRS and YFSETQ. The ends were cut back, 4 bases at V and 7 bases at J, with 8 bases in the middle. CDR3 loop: CASSRDGEAFF. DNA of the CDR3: TGCGCCAGCAGCAGGGACGGTGAAGCTTTCTTT.

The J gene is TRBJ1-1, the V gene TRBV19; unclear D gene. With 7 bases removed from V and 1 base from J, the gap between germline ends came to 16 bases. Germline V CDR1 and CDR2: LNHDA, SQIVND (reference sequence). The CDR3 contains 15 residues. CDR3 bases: TGTGCCAGTAATACGGTCCGGGCAGGGAACACTGAAGCTTTCTTT. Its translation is CASNTVRAGNTEAFF. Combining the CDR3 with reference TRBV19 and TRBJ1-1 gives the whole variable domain DGGITQSPKYLFRKEGQNVTLSCEQNLNHDAMYWYRQDPGQGLRLIYYSQIVNDFQKGDIAEGYSVSREKKESFPLTVTSAQKNPTAFYLCASNTVRAGNTEAFFGQGTRLTVV.

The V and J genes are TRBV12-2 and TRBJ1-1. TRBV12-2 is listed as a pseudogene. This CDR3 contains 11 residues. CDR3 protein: CASRLLTEAFF. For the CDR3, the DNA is TGTGCAAGTCGCCTATTAACTGAAGCTTTCTTT.

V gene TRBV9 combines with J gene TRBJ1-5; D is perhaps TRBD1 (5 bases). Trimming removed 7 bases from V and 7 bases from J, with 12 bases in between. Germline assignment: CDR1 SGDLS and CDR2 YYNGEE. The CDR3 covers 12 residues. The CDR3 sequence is CASGRGGQPQHF. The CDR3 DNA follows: TGTGCCAGCGGGAGGGGAGGGCAGCCCCAGCATTTT.

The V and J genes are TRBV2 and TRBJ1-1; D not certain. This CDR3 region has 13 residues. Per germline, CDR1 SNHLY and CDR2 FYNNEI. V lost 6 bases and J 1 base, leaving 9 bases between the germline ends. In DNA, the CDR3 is TGTGCCAGCAGAGCCGAGTCGAACACTGAAGCTTTCTTT. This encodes CASRAESNTEAFF.

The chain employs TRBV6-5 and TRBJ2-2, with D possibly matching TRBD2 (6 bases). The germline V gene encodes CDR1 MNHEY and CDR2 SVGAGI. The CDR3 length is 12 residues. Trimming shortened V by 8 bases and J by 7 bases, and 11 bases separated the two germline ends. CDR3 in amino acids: CASDGGSGELFF. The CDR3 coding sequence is TGTGCCAGCGATGGGGGGAGCGGGGAGCTGTTTTTT.

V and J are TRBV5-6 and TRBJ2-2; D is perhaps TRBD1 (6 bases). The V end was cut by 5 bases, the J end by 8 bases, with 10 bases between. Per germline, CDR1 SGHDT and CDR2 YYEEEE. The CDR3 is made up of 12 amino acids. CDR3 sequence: CASRPTGGELFF. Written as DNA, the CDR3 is TGTGCCAGCAGGCCTACAGGGGGGGAGCTGTTTTTT.

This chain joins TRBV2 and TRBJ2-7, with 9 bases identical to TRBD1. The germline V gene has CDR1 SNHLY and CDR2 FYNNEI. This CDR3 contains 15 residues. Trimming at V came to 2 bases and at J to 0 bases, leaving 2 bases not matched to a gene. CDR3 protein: CASSEWDRASYEQYF. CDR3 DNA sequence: TGTGCCAGCAGTGAATGGGACAGGGCCTCCTACGAGCAGTACTTC.

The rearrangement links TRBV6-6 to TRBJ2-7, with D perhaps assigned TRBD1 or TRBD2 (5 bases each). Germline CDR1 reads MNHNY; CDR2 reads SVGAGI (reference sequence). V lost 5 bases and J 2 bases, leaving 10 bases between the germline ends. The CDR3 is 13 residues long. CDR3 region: CASSPGPTYEQYF. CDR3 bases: TGTGCCAGCAGTCCGGGACCCACCTACGAGCAGTACTTC.

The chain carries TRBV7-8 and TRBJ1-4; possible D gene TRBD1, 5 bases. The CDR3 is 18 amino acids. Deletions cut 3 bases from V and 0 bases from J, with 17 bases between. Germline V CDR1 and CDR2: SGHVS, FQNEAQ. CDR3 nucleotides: TGTGCCAGCAGCTTGCAATTCTTAGGGGCTGCAACTAATGAAAAACTGTTTTTT. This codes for CASSLQFLGAATNEKLFF.

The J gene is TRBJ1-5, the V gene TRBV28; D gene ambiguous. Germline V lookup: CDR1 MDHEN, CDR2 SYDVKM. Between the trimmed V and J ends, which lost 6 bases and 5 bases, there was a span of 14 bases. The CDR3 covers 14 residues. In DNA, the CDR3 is TGTGCCAGCAGCGCCTTCGAAGGCGATCAGCCCCAGCATTTT. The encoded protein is CASSAFEGDQPQHF. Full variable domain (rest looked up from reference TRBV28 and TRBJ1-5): DVKVTQSSRYLVKRTGEKVFLECVQDMDHENMFWYRQDPGLGLRLIYFSYDVKMKEKGDIPEGYSVSREKKERFSLILESASTNQTSMYLCASSAFEGDQPQHFGDGTRLSIL.

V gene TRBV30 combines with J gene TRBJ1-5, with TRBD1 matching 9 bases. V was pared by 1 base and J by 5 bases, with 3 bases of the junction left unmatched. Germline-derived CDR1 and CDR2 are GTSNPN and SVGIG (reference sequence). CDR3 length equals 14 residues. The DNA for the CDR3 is TGTGCCTGGAGTGCGGGACAGGGATATCAGCCCCAGCATTTT. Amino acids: CAWSAGQGYQPQHF.

This CDR3 reads CASSEERDRGPSTDTQYF. The DNA of the CDR3 is TGTGCCAGCAGTGAAGAGCGGGACAGGGGGCCTAGCACAGATACGCAGTATTTT. The genes are TRBV6-1 and TRBJ2-3, with TRBD1 matching over 12 bases. CDR3 length: 18 amino acids. CDR1 is MNHNS, CDR2 SASEGT, per germline. V shed 1 base and J 0 bases; nucleotides not matched to a gene: 5.

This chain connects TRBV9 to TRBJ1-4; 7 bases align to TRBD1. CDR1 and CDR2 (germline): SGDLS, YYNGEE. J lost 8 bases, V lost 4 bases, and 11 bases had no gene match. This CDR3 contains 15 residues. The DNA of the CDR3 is TGTGCCAGCAGCTTCTCCGGGACAGAGGAGGAAAAACTGTTTTTT. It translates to CASSFSGTEEEKLFF.

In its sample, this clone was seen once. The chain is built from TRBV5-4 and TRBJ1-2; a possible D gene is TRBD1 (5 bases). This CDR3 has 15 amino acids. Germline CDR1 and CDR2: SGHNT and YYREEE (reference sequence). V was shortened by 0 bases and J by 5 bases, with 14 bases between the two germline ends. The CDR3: CASSLEAGLPYGYTF. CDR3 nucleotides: TGTGCCAGCAGCTTGGAGGCAGGGCTCCCTTATGGCTACACCTTC.

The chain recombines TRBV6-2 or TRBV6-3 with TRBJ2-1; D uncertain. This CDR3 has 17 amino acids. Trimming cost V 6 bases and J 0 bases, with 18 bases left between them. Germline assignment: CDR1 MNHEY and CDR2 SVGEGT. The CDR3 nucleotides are TGTGCCAGCAGCCACTGGCGGACCGCCTCCTCCTACAATGAGCAGTTCTTC. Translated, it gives CASSHWRTASSYNEQFF.

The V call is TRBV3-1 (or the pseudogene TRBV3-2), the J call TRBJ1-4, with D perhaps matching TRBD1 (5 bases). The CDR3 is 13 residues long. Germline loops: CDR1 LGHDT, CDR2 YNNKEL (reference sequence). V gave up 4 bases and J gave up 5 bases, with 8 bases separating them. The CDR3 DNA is TGTGCCAGCAGCCCCCGGGGCAATGAAAAACTGTTTTTT. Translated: CASSPRGNEKLFF.

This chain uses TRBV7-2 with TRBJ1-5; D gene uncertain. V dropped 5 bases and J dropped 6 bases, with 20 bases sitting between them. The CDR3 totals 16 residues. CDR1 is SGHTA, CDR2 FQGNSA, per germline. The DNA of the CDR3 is TGTGCCAGCAGCCCGCGTGAGGGATTTAGCTCTCAGCCCCAGCATTTT. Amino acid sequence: CASSPREGFSSQPQHF.

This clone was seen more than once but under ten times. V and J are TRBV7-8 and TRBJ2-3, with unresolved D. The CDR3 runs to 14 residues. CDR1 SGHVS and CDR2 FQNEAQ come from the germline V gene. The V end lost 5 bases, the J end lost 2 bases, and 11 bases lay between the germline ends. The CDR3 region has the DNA TGTGCCAGCAGCCGAGTAATGTACACAGATACGCAGTATTTT. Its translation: CASSRVMYTDTQYF.